Listed below are T cell receptor beta chains from one sample, sequenced in a study of T cell repertoires in cytomegalovirus infection. No antigen has been identified for these receptors. MiXCR, applied by TCRdb to the reads, yields one record per CDR3 protein. This table holds around 230,000 distinct CDR3 sequences, roughly two fifths found once. Sequenced material: CD8+ T cells from cultured PBMCs, taken from culture after CMV antigen stimulation. These receptors were taken from a human donor in good health (CMV status not recorded). Some clones in this sample may be carry-over from other donors' samples. Each CDR3 is given with its conserved first and last residue. A D gene is named only where the DNA matches it firmly. A clone size is listed for some rows: how often the clone was seen (once, few, many), or a class if it is expanded.

D	V	size	length	J	CDR3	DNA
-	TRBV7-8	-	15	TRBJ1-6	CASSGPVQSNSPLHF	TGTGCCAGCAGCGGCCCGGTGCAGTCCAATTCACCCCTCCACTTT
TRBD1	TRBV11-2	-	14	TRBJ2-1	CASLEDREKNEQFF	TGTGCCAGCCTGGAAGACAGGGAGAAAAATGAGCAGTTCTTC
TRBD2	TRBV12-5	few	16	TRBJ2-7	CASGFEGLADSYEQYF	TGTGCTAGTGGTTTCGAGGGACTAGCGGACTCCTACGAGCAGTACTTC
-	TRBV7-9	few	11	TRBJ1-1	CASGGSRSAFF	TGTGCCAGCGGCGGGTCACGATCAGCTTTCTTT
TRBD1	TRBV7-8	many	18	TRBJ1-2	CASSLFPPRRQGADGYTF	TGTGCCAGCAGCTTATTCCCCCCACGGAGACAGGGGGCTGATGGCTACACCTTC
-	TRBV27	-	17	TRBJ2-2	CASSSHMGSANTGELFF	TGTGCCAGCAGTTCCCATATGGGGAGCGCGAACACCGGGGAGCTGTTTTTT
-	TRBV4-1	few	15	TRBJ1-1	CASSQVRTEPTEAFF	TGCGCCAGCAGCCAAGTGCGGACTGAGCCCACTGAAGCTTTCTTT
-	TRBV11-2	-	13	TRBJ2-4	CASSGIAKNIQYF	TGTGCCAGCAGCGGGATAGCCAAAAACATTCAGTACTTC
-	TRBV7-2	-	19	TRBJ2-6	CASSPPGRGLSSGANVLTF	TGTGCCAGCAGTCCTCCAGGGCGAGGCCTAAGCTCTGGGGCCAACGTCCTGACTTTC
-	TRBV12-3/TRBV12-4	-	14	TRBJ1-5	CASSLLYSNQPQHF	TGTGCCAGCAGTTTGCTGTATAGCAATCAGCCCCAGCATTTT